There are a few counts of the clone carrying this T cell receptor beta chain. The antigen remains undetermined. This sample is part of a study of cytomegalovirus exposure and HLA in healthy donors. Study-wide findings and caveats: Among TCR sequences, most were rare, though some public TCRs appeared in many donors. Earlier analysis looked at TCR beta V segments, and most were productive about 90% or about 30% of the time. The authors excluded some V segments, including TRBV6-2 and TRBV6-3, as indistinguishable. On later analysis, the bulk of CMV-associated TCR beta chains appeared to be HLA-restricted.

Unmatched junction bases numbered 8, after V lost 5 bases and J lost 2 bases. Per germline, CDR1 SGHTA and CDR2 FQGNSA. The CDR3 loop spans 15 amino acids. The study ran its PCR with 60 Vbeta and 13 Jbeta primers. Libraries were prepared by immunoSEQ multiplex PCR; TCRdb keeps only in-frame clonotypes and omits some of them. The sample gives under 200,000 clones, 80% of which show up once; about 1.3% is in the top ten. The receptor comes from a man aged 30 to 39 in good health and CMV-seronegative. The chain is built from TRBV7-2 and TRBJ2-7, with 8 bases matching TRBD1. Material: PBMCs. CDR3 sequence (DNA): TGTGCCAGCAGCCCCCGGACAGGGACAACCTACGAGCAGTACTTC. It is translated as CASSPRTGTTYEQYF.